The rows below give T cell receptor beta chains drawn from one sample of a study of cytomegalovirus exposure and HLA in healthy donors. Sequencing was performed with immunoSEQ multiplex PCR; in TCRdb, only in-frame clones are kept and a portion is missing. The table includes about 190,000 clones, approximately 70% detected once. Input material: PBMCs. Receptors originate from a woman in her twenties or thirties in good health and CMV-seropositive. Each CDR3 is given with its conserved first and last residue. Fields, in order: V gene, CDR3 length, clone size, D gene, J gene, CDR3 protein, CDR3 DNA. D genes are given only for firm matches. Size is stated for part of the rows, as once, few or many counts, or as a class when the clone is expanded.

V gene: TRBV6-6
CDR3 length: 15
clone size: few
D gene: TRBD2
J gene: TRBJ2-1
CDR3 protein: CASTTRSSGNNEQFF
CDR3 DNA: TGTGCCAGCACCACGAGGTCTAGCGGGAACAATGAGCAGTTCTTC

V gene: TRBV7-8
CDR3 length: 16
clone size: NA
D gene: TRBD2
J gene: TRBJ2-1
CDR3 protein: CASSSSGLAARNEQFF
CDR3 DNA: TGTGCCAGCAGCTCTTCGGGACTAGCGGCCCGCAATGAGCAGTTCTTC

V gene: TRBV5-4
CDR3 length: 11
clone size: NA
D gene: NA
J gene: TRBJ2-7
CDR3 protein: CASSLAAEQYF
CDR3 DNA: TGTGCCAGCAGCTTAGCGGCCGAGCAGTACTTC

V gene: TRBV7-9
CDR3 length: 12
clone size: NA
D gene: NA
J gene: TRBJ2-3
CDR3 protein: CASSLEPDTQYF
CDR3 DNA: TGTGCCAGCAGCTTGGAGCCAGATACGCAGTATTTT

V gene: TRBV19
CDR3 length: 12
clone size: NA
D gene: NA
J gene: TRBJ1-1
CDR3 protein: CASSIRNTEAFF
CDR3 DNA: TGTGCCAGTAGTATCCGTAACACTGAAGCTTTCTTT

V gene: TRBV11-2
CDR3 length: 17
clone size: NA
D gene: NA
J gene: TRBJ1-1
CDR3 protein: CASSSRDGGISNTEAFF
CDR3 DNA: TGTGCCAGCAGCTCCCGGGACGGAGGGATCTCGAACACTGAAGCTTTCTTT

V gene: TRBV28
CDR3 length: 12
clone size: NA
D gene: NA
J gene: TRBJ2-7
CDR3 protein: CASSLPGDEQYF
CDR3 DNA: TGTGCCAGCAGTTTACCGGGGGACGAGCAGTACTTC

V gene: TRBV19
CDR3 length: 13
clone size: NA
D gene: NA
J gene: TRBJ2-1
CDR3 protein: CASSMGAVRGQFF
CDR3 DNA: TGTGCCAGTAGTATGGGGGCCGTCCGGGGGCAGTTCTTC

V gene: TRBV27
CDR3 length: 14
clone size: NA
D gene: NA
J gene: TRBJ1-2
CDR3 protein: CASSFQGARNGYTF
CDR3 DNA: TGTGCCAGCAGTTTTCAGGGCGCTAGAAATGGCTACACCTTC

V gene: TRBV5-1
CDR3 length: 12
clone size: NA
D gene: TRBD1
J gene: TRBJ2-1
CDR3 protein: CASSQGKGEQFF
CDR3 DNA: TGCGCCAGTTCACAGGGGAAAGGTGAGCAGTTCTTC

V gene: TRBV5-1
CDR3 length: 13
clone size: NA
D gene: NA
J gene: TRBJ2-7
CDR3 protein: CASSPSPGVEQYF
CDR3 DNA: TGCGCCAGCAGCCCCAGCCCGGGGGTCGAGCAGTACTTC

V gene: TRBV7-2
CDR3 length: 16
clone size: NA
D gene: TRBD1
J gene: TRBJ2-1
CDR3 protein: CASSFSGTGGRYEQFF
CDR3 DNA: TGTGCCAGCAGCTTTTCAGGGACAGGGGGCAGATATGAGCAGTTCTTC

V gene: TRBV19
CDR3 length: 14
clone size: few
D gene: TRBD2
J gene: TRBJ2-7
CDR3 protein: CASSIAGLAREQYF
CDR3 DNA: TGTGCCAGTAGTATAGCCGGACTAGCCCGGGAGCAGTACTTC

V gene: TRBV6-5
CDR3 length: 15
clone size: NA
D gene: TRBD1
J gene: TRBJ1-5
CDR3 protein: CASTPGRGIYQPQHF
CDR3 DNA: TGTGCCAGCACCCCGGGCAGGGGGATCTATCAGCCCCAGCATTTT

V gene: TRBV5-4
CDR3 length: 18
clone size: NA
D gene: NA
J gene: TRBJ2-6
CDR3 protein: CASSLLSGAFSGANVLTF
CDR3 DNA: TGTGCCAGCAGCTTGCTTAGCGGCGCCTTCTCTGGGGCCAACGTCCTGACTTTC

V gene: TRBV7-6
CDR3 length: 16
clone size: NA
D gene: NA
J gene: TRBJ1-1
CDR3 protein: CASSFTTGIGNTEAFF
CDR3 DNA: TGTGCCAGCAGCTTTACCACGGGAATTGGGAACACTGAAGCTTTCTTT

V gene: TRBV29-1
CDR3 length: 15
clone size: few
D gene: TRBD2
J gene: TRBJ2-7
CDR3 protein: CSVSAGTSGPYEQYF
CDR3 DNA: TGCAGCGTGAGTGCCGGGACTAGCGGTCCCTACGAGCAGTACTTC

V gene: TRBV7-6
CDR3 length: 14
clone size: NA
D gene: TRBD1
J gene: TRBJ2-5
CDR3 protein: CASSPSQGAPAQYF
CDR3 DNA: TGTGCCAGCAGCCCTAGTCAGGGGGCGCCCGCCCAATACTTC

V gene: TRBV27
CDR3 length: 15
clone size: NA
D gene: NA
J gene: TRBJ1-2
CDR3 protein: CASAIGYSLIYGYTF
CDR3 DNA: TGTGCCAGCGCAATTGGGTACAGCCTTATCTATGGCTACACCTTC

V gene: TRBV28
CDR3 length: 16
clone size: NA
D gene: NA
J gene: TRBJ1-1
CDR3 protein: CASSPFSGTGNTEAFF
CDR3 DNA: TGTGCCAGCAGTCCATTTAGCGGGACGGGGAACACTGAAGCTTTCTTT

V gene: TRBV5-1
CDR3 length: 18
clone size: NA
D gene: TRBD1
J gene: TRBJ2-3
CDR3 protein: CASSLRRGTGASTDTQYF
CDR3 DNA: TGCGCCAGCAGCTTACGGCGTGGGACAGGGGCCAGCACAGATACGCAGTATTTT

V gene: TRBV5-1
CDR3 length: 15
clone size: NA
D gene: NA
J gene: TRBJ1-2
CDR3 protein: CASSSSGALNYGYTF
CDR3 DNA: TGCGCCAGCAGCTCATCAGGGGCTTTAAACTATGGCTACACCTTC

V gene: TRBV19
CDR3 length: 15
clone size: once
D gene: TRBD1
J gene: TRBJ1-2
CDR3 protein: CASSSLMGQQSGYTF
CDR3 DNA: TGTGCCAGTAGTTCCTTAATGGGACAGCAAAGTGGCTACACCTTC

V gene: TRBV29-1
CDR3 length: 14
clone size: NA
D gene: NA
J gene: TRBJ2-1
CDR3 protein: CSVELASGINEQFF
CDR3 DNA: TGCAGCGTTGAACTGGCGTCGGGGATCAATGAGCAGTTCTTC

V gene: TRBV6-5
CDR3 length: 11
clone size: NA
D gene: NA
J gene: TRBJ2-1
CDR3 protein: CATRQDNEQFF
CDR3 DNA: TGTGCCACGAGACAGGACAATGAGCAGTTCTTC

V gene: TRBV10-2
CDR3 length: 13
clone size: NA
D gene: NA
J gene: TRBJ2-2
CDR3 protein: CASTSTGSGELFF
CDR3 DNA: TGCGCCAGCACCTCTACAGGGTCCGGGGAGCTGTTTTTT

V gene: TRBV28
CDR3 length: 13
clone size: once
D gene: NA
J gene: TRBJ2-5
CDR3 protein: CASSLLAPETQYF
CDR3 DNA: TGTGCCAGCAGTTTACTAGCGCCCGAGACCCAGTACTTC

V gene: TRBV10-3
CDR3 length: 12
clone size: few
D gene: NA
J gene: TRBJ2-5
CDR3 protein: CAISDFQETQYF
CDR3 DNA: TGTGCCATCAGTGACTTCCAAGAGACCCAGTACTTC

V gene: TRBV27
CDR3 length: 16
clone size: once
D gene: TRBD2
J gene: TRBJ2-7
CDR3 protein: CASSFWLAGVRGEQYF
CDR3 DNA: TGTGCCAGCAGTTTCTGGCTAGCGGGAGTTCGGGGCGAGCAGTACTTC

V gene: TRBV6-1
CDR3 length: 15
clone size: NA
D gene: NA
J gene: TRBJ2-3
CDR3 protein: CASSWPGVVTDTQYF
CDR3 DNA: TGTGCCTCCTCCTGGCCCGGGGTCGTCACAGATACGCAGTATTTT

V gene: TRBV9
CDR3 length: 15
clone size: NA
D gene: TRBD2
J gene: TRBJ2-1
CDR3 protein: CASSVTSGRAYEQFF
CDR3 DNA: TGTGCCAGCAGCGTAACTAGCGGGAGGGCATATGAGCAGTTCTTC

V gene: TRBV6-6
CDR3 length: 14
clone size: NA
D gene: NA
J gene: TRBJ1-2
CDR3 protein: CASSYAEPNYGYTF
CDR3 DNA: TGTGCCAGCAGTTACGCGGAGCCCAACTATGGCTACACCTTC

V gene: TRBV11-2
CDR3 length: 14
clone size: NA
D gene: TRBD1
J gene: TRBJ2-7
CDR3 protein: CASNPGGGIYEQYF
CDR3 DNA: TGTGCCAGCAACCCAGGGGGTGGGATCTACGAGCAGTACTTT

V gene: TRBV5-4
CDR3 length: 16
clone size: few
D gene: NA
J gene: TRBJ1-1
CDR3 protein: CASSYGGAWGSTEAFF
CDR3 DNA: TGTGCCAGCAGCTATGGAGGGGCATGGGGGAGCACTGAAGCTTTCTTT

V gene: TRBV7-9
CDR3 length: 13
clone size: NA
D gene: NA
J gene: TRBJ2-5
CDR3 protein: CSSSLRDWETQYF
CDR3 DNA: TGTTCCAGCAGCTTGAGAGATTGGGAGACCCAGTACTTC

V gene: TRBV28
CDR3 length: 15
clone size: NA
D gene: NA
J gene: TRBJ2-7
CDR3 protein: CASSLRKPGAYEQYF
CDR3 DNA: TGTGCCAGCAGTTTAAGAAAGCCGGGGGCCTACGAGCAGTACTTC

V gene: TRBV18
CDR3 length: 14
clone size: NA
D gene: NA
J gene: TRBJ1-1
CDR3 protein: CASSLSGLDTEAFF
CDR3 DNA: TGTGCCAGCTCACTATCAGGTTTAGACACTGAAGCTTTCTTT

V gene: TRBV19
CDR3 length: 12
clone size: NA
D gene: NA
J gene: TRBJ2-1
CDR3 protein: CASSISSNEQFF
CDR3 DNA: TGTGCCAGTAGTATTAGTTCGAATGAGCAGTTCTTC

V gene: TRBV11-2
CDR3 length: 16
clone size: NA
D gene: NA
J gene: TRBJ2-1
CDR3 protein: CASSLRDGSSYNEQFF
CDR3 DNA: TGTGCCAGCAGCTTAAGGGACGGGAGCTCCTACAATGAGCAGTTCTTC

V gene: TRBV10-1
CDR3 length: 16
clone size: once
D gene: NA
J gene: TRBJ1-1
CDR3 protein: CASSESTAREGTEAFF
CDR3 DNA: TGCGCCAGCAGTGAGTCGACAGCCAGGGAAGGTACTGAAGCTTTCTTT

V gene: TRBV5-5
CDR3 length: 16
clone size: NA
D gene: TRBD2
J gene: TRBJ2-3
CDR3 protein: CASSLLASGATDTQYF
CDR3 DNA: TGTGCCAGCAGCTTGTTGGCTAGCGGGGCCACAGATACGCAGTATTTT

V gene: TRBV19
CDR3 length: 14
clone size: NA
D gene: TRBD2
J gene: TRBJ2-1
CDR3 protein: CASRVTSGWNEQFF
CDR3 DNA: TGTGCCAGTAGAGTGACTAGCGGATGGAATGAGCAGTTCTTC